Listed here is a single T cell receptor (beta chain). The antigen remains undetermined. The CDR3 contains 12 residues. V dropped 5 bases and J dropped 7 bases, with 11 bases sitting between them. Looked up from germline, CDR1 is MNHNS and CDR2 is SASEGT. The assay was immunoSEQ multiplex PCR, and TCRdb's table has in-frame clones only and misses some. The sample has around 6,400 clones; 70% to 85% are singletons. This sample stems from a study of tumor-infiltrating lymphocytes in localized non-small cell lung cancer. The overall study: The cohort mixed smokers and never-smokers, several histologies, and some post-neoadjuvant-chemotherapy samples. Resected tumor was paired with non-adjacent uninvolved lung from the same patient. Whole-study findings and limits: Each assay used a separate piece of the same tissue.

The material sequenced was lung tumor tissue. The clonotype was recovered from a human donor with non-small cell lung cancer. V gene TRBV6-1 combines with J gene TRBJ1-2; D ambiguous. The CDR3 bases are TGTGCCAGCAGTCCCCGGGAGGGTGGCTACACCTTC. This gives the protein CASSPREGGYTF.